This T cell receptor (beta chain) was obtained from a study of control samples from healthy donors and cancer patients. Using immunoSEQ multiplex PCR, the repertoire was profiled, and TCRdb retains in-frame clones only, with some absent. The table records around 150,000 clones, about 90% of them present only once. Per germline, CDR1 MNHNY and CDR2 SVGAGI (reference sequence). CDR3 length: 15 residues. V was cut by 0 bases and J by 2 bases, with 8 bases left in between. Sequenced material: blood. The rearrangement uses TRBV6-6 and TRBJ1-5; D may be TRBD1 (5 bases). The sequence came from a man between 18 and 35 years old in good health. The CDR3 DNA is TGTGCCAGCAGTTACTCGCGGGACGGCAATCAGCCCCAGCATTTT. Protein product: CASSYSRDGNQPQHF.